Sequencing of this T cell receptor beta chain was carried out in a study of T cell repertoires in aging, cancer and after chemotherapy. For the study at large: Donor ages fell into six groups from 30 or younger up to 70 or older.

The CDR3 length is 13 residues. CDR1 LNHNV and CDR2 YYDKDF come from the germline V gene (reference sequence). Trimming removed 7 bases at V and 8 bases at J, with 17 bases between. Peripheral blood genomic DNA, not sorted cells or RNA, was the template. For this clonotype: A much bigger clone sits one base away, suggesting this may be a read error.

Multiplex touch-down PCR with TRB-A/B primers amplified rearranged V-D-J TRB sequences. TCRdb used MiXCR to reprocess the multiplex PCR reads, holding one entry per CDR3 protein. The data contain approximately 4,200 distinct CDR3 sequences, 21% of them singletons. The sequence was collected from a human donor with a blood cancer. The sequencing input was blood. This sequence joins TRBV15 and TRBJ1-2; D is unresolved. The CDR3 spells CATNIGRERGYTF. The CDR3 nucleotides are TGTGCCACCAACATAGGACGGGAGAGAGGCTACACCTTC. Looking up the rest from reference TRBV15 and TRBJ1-2 gives the full variable domain: DAMVIQNPRYQVTQFGKPVTLSCSQTLNHNVMYWYQQKSSQAPKLLFHYYDKDFNNEADTPDNFQSRRPNTSFCFLDIRSPGLGDTAMYLCATNIGRERGYTFGSGTRLTVV.